This is a list of T cell receptor beta chains from one sample in a study of blood T cell repertoires in COVID-19. Measured with immunoSEQ multiplex PCR; TCRdb has only the in-frame clones, and not every one. The sample lists 200,000 to 250,000 clones, around 84% occurring once. The sequenced material came from peripheral blood. The receptor source for this set is a woman in her sixties or seventies with active or convalescent COVID-19. Both conserved end residues are trimmed from each CDR3. A row's size may be missing; if present it is once, few, many or a size class.

j_call cdr3_length clone_size v_call cdr3_aa
TRBJ2-5 14 - TRBV11-2 ASSLVLLASQETQY
TRBJ2-3 14 - TRBV7-2 ASRDTGGPTTGTQY
TRBJ1-1 12 once TRBV6-5 ASSYGTGNTEAF
TRBJ1-2 11 - TRBV25-1 ASRGGGKTGYT
TRBJ2-3 13 few TRBV27 ASSLGGTGADTQY
TRBJ2-7 14 - TRBV21-1 ASSTGDYRPSYEQY
TRBJ1-4 11 - TRBV7-3 ASSLNRGEKLF
TRBJ2-7 13 once TRBV13 ASSWGTVPSYEQY
TRBJ2-7 12 once TRBV6-5 ASSRDRAFYEQY
TRBJ1-2 10 - TRBV18 ASSPDRRGYT
TRBJ1-5 19 - TRBV6-2/TRBV6-3 ASSYSHLGLTGELRNQPQH
TRBJ1-3 13 once TRBV9 ASSVDSGTGNTIY
TRBJ2-2 14 - TRBV5-6 ASSPYDRVNTGELF
TRBJ1-5 13 - TRBV6-4 ASSEDSASYQPQH
TRBJ2-3 13 - TRBV24-1 ATSDPTFPTDTQY